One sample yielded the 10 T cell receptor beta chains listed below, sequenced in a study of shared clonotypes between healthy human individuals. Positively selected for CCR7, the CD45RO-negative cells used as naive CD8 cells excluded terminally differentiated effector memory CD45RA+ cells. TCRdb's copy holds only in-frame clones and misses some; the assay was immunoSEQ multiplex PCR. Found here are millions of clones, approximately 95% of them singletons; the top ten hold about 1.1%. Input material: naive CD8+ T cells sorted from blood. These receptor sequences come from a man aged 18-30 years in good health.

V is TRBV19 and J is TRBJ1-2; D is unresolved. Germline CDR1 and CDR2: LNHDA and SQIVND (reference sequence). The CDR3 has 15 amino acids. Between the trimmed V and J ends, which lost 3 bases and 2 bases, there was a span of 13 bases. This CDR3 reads CASSISMATNYGYTF. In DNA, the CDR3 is TGTGCCAGTAGTATCTCCATGGCCACGAACTATGGCTACACCTTC.

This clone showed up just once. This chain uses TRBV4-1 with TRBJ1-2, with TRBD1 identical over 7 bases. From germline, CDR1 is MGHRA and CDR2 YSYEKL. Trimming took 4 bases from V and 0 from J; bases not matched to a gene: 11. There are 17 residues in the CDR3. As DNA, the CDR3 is TGCGCCAGCAGCCTAGAAAATCGGACAGGCACTAACTATGGCTACACCTTC. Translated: CASSLENRTGTNYGYTF.

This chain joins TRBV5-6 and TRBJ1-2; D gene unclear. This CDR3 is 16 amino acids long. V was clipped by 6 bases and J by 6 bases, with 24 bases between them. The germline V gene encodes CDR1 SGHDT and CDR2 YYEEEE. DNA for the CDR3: TGTGCCAGCAACCTGGAGTTGGAGTCGGGCCAGAATGGCTACACCTTC. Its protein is CASNLELESGQNGYTF.

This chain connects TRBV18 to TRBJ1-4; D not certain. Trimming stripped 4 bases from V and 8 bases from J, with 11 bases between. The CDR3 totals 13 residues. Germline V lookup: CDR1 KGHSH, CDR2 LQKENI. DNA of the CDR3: TGTGCCAGCTCACGAGAAGATACAGAAAAACTGTTTTTT. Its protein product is CASSREDTEKLFF.

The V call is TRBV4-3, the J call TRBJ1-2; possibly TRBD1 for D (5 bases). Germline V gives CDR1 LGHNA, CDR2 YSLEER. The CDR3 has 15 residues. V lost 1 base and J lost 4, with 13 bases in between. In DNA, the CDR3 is TGCGCCAGCAGCCAAGTTTGGGGGGAGGGCTATGGCTACACCTTC. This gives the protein CASSQVWGEGYGYTF.

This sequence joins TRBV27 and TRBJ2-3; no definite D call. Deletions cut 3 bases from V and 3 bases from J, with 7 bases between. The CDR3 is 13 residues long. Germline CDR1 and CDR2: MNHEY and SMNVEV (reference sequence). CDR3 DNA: TGTGCCAGCAGTTTCTCGGAAACAGATACGCAGTATTTT. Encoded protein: CASSFSETDTQYF.

In DNA form, the CDR3 reads TGTGCCAGCAGTGAACTCATCCTTACATACACAGATACGCAGTATTTT. It specifies CASSELILTYTDTQYF. The rearrangement links TRBV6-1 to TRBJ2-3; D is unresolved. CDR1 and CDR2 from the germline V gene are MNHNS and SASEGT. Trimming stripped 2 bases from V and 2 bases from J, with 14 bases between. The CDR3 covers 16 residues.

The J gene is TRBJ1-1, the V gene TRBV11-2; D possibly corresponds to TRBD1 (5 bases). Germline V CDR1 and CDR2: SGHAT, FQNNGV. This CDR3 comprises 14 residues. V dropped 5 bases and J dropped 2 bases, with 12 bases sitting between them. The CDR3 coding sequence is TGTGCCAGCAGCCGTCAGGGTTACAACACTGAAGCTTTCTTT. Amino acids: CASSRQGYNTEAFF.

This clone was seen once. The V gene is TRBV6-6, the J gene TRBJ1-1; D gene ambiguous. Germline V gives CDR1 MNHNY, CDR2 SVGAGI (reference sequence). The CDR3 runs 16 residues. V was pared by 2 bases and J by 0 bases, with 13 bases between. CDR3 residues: CASSYHKSAMNTEAFF. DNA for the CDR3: TGTGCCAGCAGTTACCACAAGTCGGCAATGAACACTGAAGCTTTCTTT.

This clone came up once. CDR3 in DNA: TGCGCCAGCAGCCAAGTCAGTTTTGGCTACACCTTC. As protein: CASSQVSFGYTF. The chain combines TRBV4-1 with TRBJ1-2; D unclear. V lost 1 base to trimming and J lost 7 bases, with 7 bases between them. Germline lookup yields CDR1 MGHRA and CDR2 YSYEKL. This CDR3 is built from 12 residues.